This record concerns one T cell receptor beta chain sequence. Repertoires were generated with immunoSEQ multiplex PCR, while TCRdb's copy carries only in-frame clones and drops some. The data hold 260,000 or so clones, with 75% to 90% observed a single time. V was cut by 3 bases and J by 0 bases, with 10 bases left in between. Germline CDR1 is SGDLS and CDR2 is YYNGEE. This CDR3 has 14 amino acids. Membership in each cohort depended on participant-reported clinical history. The recovered donors of Cohort 3 showed two negative PCRs, clearance, or symptom resolution. This entry belongs to a study of blood T cell repertoires in COVID-19. Study summary: Both acute and convalescent COVID-19 samples were obtained from the United States, Italy and Spain. The analysed material was cDNA or gDNA that came from T cells, B-cell-depleted T cells, or PBMCs.

Material: PBMCs or T cells enriched from blood (not recorded which). The chain has TRBV9 and TRBJ2-7; a weak D match, TRBD2 (6 bases). The receptor was derived from a woman between 50 and 59 years old who had recovered from COVID-19. Here the CDR3 reads CASSGRDSSYEQYF. In nucleotides, the CDR3 is TGTGCCAGCAGCGGCCGGGACTCCTCCTACGAGCAGTACTTC.